These 23 T cell receptor beta chains came from one sample sequenced in a study of cytomegalovirus exposure and HLA in healthy donors. The PCR contained 60 Vbeta and 13 Jbeta primers. Here immunoSEQ multiplex PCR was the method, and the copy in TCRdb shows in-frame clones only, minus some. Found here are about 130,000 clones, 82% of them singletons; the top ten hold roughly 1.2%. The specimen was PBMCs. All receptors derive from a boy younger than 18 in good health and CMV-seronegative.

This chain joins TRBV7-9 and TRBJ2-3; D possibly corresponds to TRBD1 (6 bases). The V end lost 4 bases, the J end lost 5 bases, and 13 bases lay between the germline ends. CDR3 length: 14 residues. CDR1 SEHNR and CDR2 FQNEAQ come from the germline V gene (reference sequence). DNA for the CDR3: TGTGCCAGCAGCTCGCCGAACAGGGTAGATACGCAGTATTTT. It is translated as CASSSPNRVDTQYF.

In its sample, this clone was seen once. This sequence joins TRBV6-6 and TRBJ2-5; 9 nucleotides line up with TRBD2. Gene TRBJ2-7 matches the end of the DNA better, so the J call may be wrong. The CDR3 contains 15 residues. Germline V gene sequence: CDR1 MNHNY, CDR2 SVGAGI (reference sequence). Here the CDR3 DNA reads TGTGCCAGCAGGCCGACTAGCGGAATCTCCTACGAGCAGTACTTC. Translated: CASRPTSGISYEQYF.

The genes are TRBV6-5 and TRBJ2-5; TRBD2 aligns across 16 bases. Germline loops: CDR1 MNHEY, CDR2 SVGAGI. This CDR3 is 15 amino acids long. The V and J ends lost 7 bases and 3 bases, in that order; junction bases with no gene match: 2. As DNA, the CDR3 is TGTGCCAGCACCGGGACTAGCGGGGGGGAAGAGACCCAGTACTTC. Amino acid sequence: CASTGTSGGEETQYF.

The V and J genes are TRBV10-3 and TRBJ2-7; 7 nucleotides align to TRBD1. The CDR3 contains 14 residues. Trimming took 3 bases from V and 3 from J; bases not matched to a gene: 5. The germline V gene has CDR1 ENHRY and CDR2 SYGVKD. The CDR3 protein is CAISESGGSYEQYF. The CDR3 bases are TGTGCCATCAGTGAATCAGGGGGAAGCTACGAGCAGTACTTC.

The chain joins TRBV2 to TRBJ2-3; 9 bases match TRBD2. Trimming at V came to 5 bases and at J to 4 bases, leaving 7 bases not matched to a gene. Germline CDR1 reads SNHLY; CDR2 reads FYNNEI. The CDR3 contains 15 residues. Here the CDR3 DNA reads TGTGCCAGCAGTTTACTAGCGGGTAGGGCAGATACGCAGTATTTT. This codes for CASSLLAGRADTQYF.

The chain uses TRBV5-4 and TRBJ2-7; 8 positions agree with TRBD1. Germline V gene data show CDR1 as SGHNT and CDR2 as YYREEE (reference sequence). The CDR3 covers 13 residues. Trimming took 3 bases from V and 4 from J; bases not matched to a gene: 3. CDR3 sequence reads: CASSSDRAYEQYF. The CDR3 DNA is TGTGCCAGCAGCTCGGACAGGGCGTACGAGCAGTACTTC.

The chain has TRBV29-1 and TRBJ2-1; D gene uncertain. The germline CDR1 and CDR2 sequences are SQVTM and ANQGSEA. This CDR3 contains 11 residues. V lost 3 bases and J lost 10, with 10 bases in between. The CDR3 bases are TGCAGCGTTGATAAGCTAGGCGAGCAGTTCTTC. Translated: CSVDKLGEQFF.

V gene TRBV30 combines with J gene TRBJ2-1; D gene unclear. This CDR3 spans 12 amino acids. CDR1 GTSNPN and CDR2 SVGIG come from the germline V gene (reference sequence). Trimming stripped 5 bases from V and 5 bases from J, with 10 bases between. The CDR3 protein is CAWGPFNNEQFF. The DNA for the CDR3 is TGTGCCTGGGGCCCTTTTAACAATGAGCAGTTCTTC.

The chain links TRBV5-1 to TRBJ1-1; no clear D gene. Trimming removed 2 bases at V and 1 base at J, with 24 bases between. The germline V gene encodes CDR1 SGHRS and CDR2 YFSETQ. The CDR3 extends over 19 amino acids. CDR3 coding DNA: TGCGCCAGCAGCTTTGGATCTAGGCCTACACGACGGGAGAACACTGAAGCTTTCTTT. This codes for CASSFGSRPTRRENTEAFF.

The chain recombines TRBV30 with TRBJ1-6; no clear D gene. Germline lookup yields CDR1 GTSNPN and CDR2 SVGIG (reference sequence). The length of the CDR3 is 13 residues. V lost 5 bases to trimming and J lost 7 bases, with 12 bases between them. As DNA, the CDR3 is TGTGCCTGGTCGAATGGAGGGAATTCACCCCTCCACTTT. This codes for CAWSNGGNSPLHF.

The V and J genes are TRBV27 and TRBJ2-2; 9 nucleotides agree with TRBD1. The CDR3 is 17 amino acids. Trimming cost V 5 bases and J 1 base; bases outside gene matches: 8. Germline CDR1 and CDR2: MNHEY and SMNVEV (reference sequence). The CDR3 bases are TGTGCCAGCAGTCCCAACAGGGGGCGTTTGAACACCGGGGAGCTGTTTTTT. Protein product: CASSPNRGRLNTGELFF.

The rearrangement links TRBV30 to TRBJ1-1; 8 nucleotides line up with TRBD1. With V trimmed by 5 bases and J by 5 bases, 4 bases remained unmatched. Germline lookup yields CDR1 GTSNPN and CDR2 SVGIG (reference sequence). The CDR3 runs 12 residues. This CDR3 reads CAWDRGWTEAFF. The CDR3 DNA is TGTGCCTGGGACAGGGGATGGACTGAAGCTTTCTTT.

V and J are TRBV29-1 and TRBJ2-6; D possibly corresponds to TRBD2 (6 bases). Germline assignment: CDR1 SQVTM and CDR2 ANQGSEA. The CDR3 extends over 17 amino acids. Trimming took off 7 bases at V and 1 base at J, with 20 bases between the two ends. The CDR3 sequence: CSAEGEERESGANVLTF. The CDR3 DNA is TGCAGCGCAGAAGGGGAGGAGCGAGAATCTGGGGCCAACGTCCTGACTTTC.

This chain uses TRBV30 with TRBJ1-3; no firm D call. V was cut by 4 bases and J by 0 bases, with 7 bases left in between. Looked up from germline, CDR1 is GTSNPN and CDR2 is SVGIG (reference sequence). CDR3 size: 13 residues. This CDR3 is CAWKESSGNTIYF. As DNA, the CDR3 is TGTGCCTGGAAAGAGAGCTCTGGAAACACCATATATTTT.

The rearrangement joins TRBV5-1 to TRBJ2-1, with 8 bases aligning to TRBD2. Trimming removed 6 bases from V and 5 bases from J; junction bases left unmatched: 10. The germline V gene has CDR1 SGHRS and CDR2 YFSETQ. The CDR3 has 15 amino acids. The CDR3 region has the DNA TGCGCCAGCATGGAGGGCGGGAGGTCCCACAATGAGCAGTTCTTC. Protein product: CASMEGGRSHNEQFF.

The rearrangement links TRBV15 to TRBJ2-1; 7 bases are shared with TRBD2. The length of the CDR3 is 15 residues. CDR1 is LNHNV, CDR2 YYDKDF, per germline (reference sequence). J lost 6 bases, V lost 0 bases, and 5 bases had no gene match. The chain's CDR3 is CATSRDEVAGNEQFF. The DNA of the CDR3 is TGTGCCACCAGCAGAGATGAAGTAGCGGGCAATGAGCAGTTCTTC.

V and J are TRBV4-3 and TRBJ2-1; 7 nucleotides align to TRBD2. Trimming at V came to 0 bases and at J to 11 bases, leaving 4 bases not matched to a gene. The CDR3 has 13 residues. Germline CDR1 is LGHNA and CDR2 is YSLEER. Written as DNA, the CDR3 is TGCGCCAGCAGCCAAGATACAGCGGGACAGCAGTTCTTC. It encodes CASSQDTAGQQFF.

The V and J genes are TRBV30 and TRBJ1-4; a weak D match, TRBD1 (5 bases). CDR3 size: 18 residues. V lost 2 bases and J 5 bases, leaving 24 bases between the germline ends. CDR1 is GTSNPN, CDR2 SVGIG, per germline (reference sequence). CDR3 DNA: TGTGCCTGGAGTAACGATTACCCCGGTGGGGGGGGGAATGAAAAACTGTTTTTT. Residues: CAWSNDYPGGGGNEKLFF. The variable domain in full, with the rest retrieved from reference TRBV30 and TRBJ1-4, is SQTIHQWPATLVQPVGSPLSLECTVEGTSNPNLYWYRQAAGRGLQLLFYSVGIGQISSEVPQNLSASRPQDRQFILSSKKLLLSDSGFYLCAWSNDYPGGGGNEKLFFGSGTQLSVL.

This sequence joins TRBV5-1 and TRBJ2-2; the match to TRBD2 covers 10 bases. V was pared by 7 bases and J by 5 bases, with 11 bases of the junction left unmatched. The CDR3 spans 16 residues. The V gene's germline CDR1 is SGHRS and CDR2 YFSETQ. As DNA, the CDR3 is TGCGCCAGCGGGACCACACTAGCGGGAAGTACCGGGGAGCTGTTTTTT. Residues: CASGTTLAGSTGELFF.

The rearrangement links TRBV4-2 to TRBJ2-7; a possible D gene is TRBD1 (6 bases). Germline values: CDR1 LGHNA, CDR2 YNFKEQ. The CDR3 totals 16 residues. The germline V and J ends were trimmed by 4 bases and 0 bases, with 16 bases remaining between them. CDR3 sequence reads: CASSRYRDTSSYEQYF. CDR3 coding DNA: TGTGCCAGCAGCCGATACCGGGACACCAGCTCCTACGAGCAGTACTTC.

V and J are TRBV4-2 and TRBJ2-3; the D gene is possibly TRBD2 (6 bases). CDR3 length: 15 amino acids. The V gene lost 1 base and the J gene lost 1 base, with 9 bases spanning the gap. Germline V gene lookup returns CDR1 LGHNA and CDR2 YNFKEQ. The CDR3 spells CASSQVGGGTDTQYF. The CDR3 region has the DNA TGTGCCAGCAGCCAAGTAGGCGGGGGCACAGATACGCAGTATTTT.

The gene calls are TRBV6-1 and TRBJ2-1, with D possibly TRBD2 on 6 matching bases. V was shortened by 1 base and J by 3 bases, with 10 bases between the two germline ends. This CDR3 has 15 amino acids. Looked up from germline, CDR1 is MNHNS and CDR2 is SASEGT. In DNA, the CDR3 is TGTGCCAGCAGTGAAGAGGTTAGCGGCTACAATGAGCAGTTCTTC. Translation gives CASSEEVSGYNEQFF.

The chain uses TRBV11-3 and TRBJ2-2, with TRBD1 matching 9 bases. This CDR3 has 17 amino acids. Germline V gene lookup returns CDR1 SGHNT and CDR2 YENEEA. The ends lost 4 bases at V and 4 bases at J; junction bases unmatched: 10. CDR3 amino acids: CASSSSWGQGATGELFF. The CDR3 DNA reads as TGTGCCAGCAGCTCATCTTGGGGACAGGGAGCCACCGGGGAGCTGTTTTTT.